Listed below are T cell receptor beta chains from one sample, sequenced in a study of ipilimumab plus nivolumab after autologous stem cell transplantation. The protocol was immunoSEQ multiplex PCR, while the TCRdb copy is restricted to in-frame clones and leaves out a portion. Among a few thousand clones, 55% to 80% were seen once, and the ten largest hold about 28%. Source: PBMCs, taken in a trial of ipilimumab plus nivolumab as post-transplant consolidation. These receptor sequences come from a male donor with multiple myeloma. Both conserved end residues are part of each CDR3. D genes are given only for firm matches. Size tells how often a clone was seen (once, few, many) or the class of an expanded clone, and some rows leave it out.

CDR3 DNA	CDR3 protein	J gene	D gene	clone size	V gene
TGTGCCAGCAGTGTACGGAAGAATTCACCCCTCCACTTT	CASSVRKNSPLHF	TRBJ1-6	.	.	TRBV25-1
TGTGCCAGCAGCTCGATAGGGAGCGGGGGGATCACAGATACGCAGTATTTT	CASSSIGSGGITDTQYF	TRBJ2-3	TRBD2	.	TRBV7-2
TGTGCCAGCGCTCGGAGCACAGATACGCAGTATTTT	CASARSTDTQYF	TRBJ2-3	.	.	TRBV9
TGTGCCAGCAGTTTCCGGACAGGGTTCCGAGAAGACTACACCTTC	CASSFRTGFREDYTF	TRBJ1-2	TRBD1	.	TRBV28
TGTGCCATCAGTGTTGGGTGGCAGACCTCCGGTGGAAACACCATATATTTT	CAISVGWQTSGGNTIYF	TRBJ1-3	.	.	TRBV6-1
TGTGCCAGCAGCTCCGCAGGGTCCGGGGAGCTGTTTTTT	CASSSAGSGELFF	TRBJ2-2	.	.	TRBV11-2
TGTGCCAGCAGCCCCCCGGGACAGATGAACACTGAAGCTTTCTTT	CASSPPGQMNTEAFF	TRBJ1-1	TRBD1	.	TRBV7-9
TGTGCCAGCAGAGGACTAGCGGGAGCCGACAATGAGCAGTTCTTC	CASRGLAGADNEQFF	TRBJ2-1	TRBD2	.	TRBV6-5
TGCGCCAGCAGCCAAGACTATACTGAATCTGGGGACGAGCAGTACTTC	CASSQDYTESGDEQYF	TRBJ2-7	.	.	TRBV5-4
TGTGCCAGCAGCACACTAGCGGGCACAGATACGCAGTATTTT	CASSTLAGTDTQYF	TRBJ2-3	TRBD2	large	TRBV9
TGTGCCAGCAGAGCGGGACAGGCTTATCAGCCCCAGCATTTT	CASRAGQAYQPQHF	TRBJ1-5	TRBD1	.	TRBV2
TGCGCCAGCAGCCAAACTACGGGCAACGAGCAGTACTTC	CASSQTTGNEQYF	TRBJ2-7	.	.	TRBV4-3
TGTGCCAGCAGCTTAGTCTCGCGGGGATTAGATGGCTACACCTTC	CASSLVSRGLDGYTF	TRBJ1-2	.	medium-sized	TRBV7-2
TGTGCCAGTAGTAAGGAGCGCAGGGGGCAGACAGATACGCAGTATTTT	CASSKERRGQTDTQYF	TRBJ2-3	TRBD1	.	TRBV19
TGTGCCAGCAGTTTCGTGTTAGCGAGATCGAATGAGCAGTTCTTC	CASSFVLARSNEQFF	TRBJ2-1	.	.	TRBV27
TGTGCCAGCAGCCGAGGGACGGATAGCAATCAGCCCCAGCATTTT	CASSRGTDSNQPQHF	TRBJ1-5	.	.	TRBV7-9
TGTGCCAGCACCCCACGGGGTCTTAACTATGGCTACACCTTC	CASTPRGLNYGYTF	TRBJ1-2	.	.	TRBV28
TGCGCCAGCAGCTTACGGACAGGGGGCGAGCAGTACTTC	CASSLRTGGEQYF	TRBJ2-7	TRBD1	.	TRBV5-1
TGTGCCAGCAGAGTTTGGGGGCTAGCGGGAGTCACCGGGGAGCTGTTTTTT	CASRVWGLAGVTGELFF	TRBJ2-2	TRBD2	once	TRBV28
TGTGCCAGCAGCTTGGCGGCAGGTGGGGTCTACGAGCAGTACTTC	CASSLAAGGVYEQYF	TRBJ2-7	.	.	TRBV5-4
TGTGCCAGCAGTGAATTGAGCACCGGGGAGCTGTTTTTT	CASSELSTGELFF	TRBJ2-2	.	once	TRBV2
TGTGCCAGCCAGGGGGACTATGGCTACACCTTC	CASQGDYGYTF	TRBJ1-2	TRBD1	.	TRBV4-2
TGTGCCAGCAGTTATCGGAGCGGGAGGGTCACAGATACGCAGTATTTT	CASSYRSGRVTDTQYF	TRBJ2-3	TRBD2	.	TRBV28
TGTGCCAGCAGTTTAAAGGTCCCGAGACAGGGGGCGCGGACTGAAGCTTTCTTT	CASSLKVPRQGARTEAFF	TRBJ1-1	TRBD1	.	TRBV27